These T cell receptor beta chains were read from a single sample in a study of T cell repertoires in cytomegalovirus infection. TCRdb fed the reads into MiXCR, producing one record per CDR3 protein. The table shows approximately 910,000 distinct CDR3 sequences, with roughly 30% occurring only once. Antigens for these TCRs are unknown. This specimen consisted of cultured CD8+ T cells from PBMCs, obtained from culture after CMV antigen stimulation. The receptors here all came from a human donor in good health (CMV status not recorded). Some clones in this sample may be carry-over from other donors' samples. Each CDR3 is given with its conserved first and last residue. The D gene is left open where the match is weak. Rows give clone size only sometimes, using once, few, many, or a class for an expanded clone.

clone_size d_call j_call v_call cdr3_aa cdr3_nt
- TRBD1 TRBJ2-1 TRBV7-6 CATSVDRADYNEQFF TGTGCCACCAGCGTGGACAGGGCTGACTACAATGAGCAGTTCTTC
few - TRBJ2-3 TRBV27 CASSLTSGPDTDTQYF TGTGCCAGCAGTTTAACTTCGGGACCCGACACAGATACGCAGTATTTT
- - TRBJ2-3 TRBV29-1 CSVEDRGGSTDTQYF TGCAGCGTTGAAGATCGTGGCGGTAGCACAGATACGCAGTATTTT
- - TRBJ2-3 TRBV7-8 CASSLGAPGLRAFGDTQYF TGTGCCAGCAGCTTAGGAGCTCCGGGACTCCGCGCCTTTGGGGATACGCAGTATTTT
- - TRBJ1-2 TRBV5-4 CASSLKISNYGYTF TGTGCCAGCAGCTTGAAAATTTCTAACTATGGCTACACCTTC
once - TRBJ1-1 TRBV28 CASSPAPFGAFF TGTGCCAGCAGTCCGGCGCCATTCGGGGCTTTCTTT
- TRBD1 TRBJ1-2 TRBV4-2 CASSTAGGERLYGYTF TGTGCCAGCTCCACGGCAGGGGGCGAGCGGCTCTATGGCTACACCTTC
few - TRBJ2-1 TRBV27 CASSFGRGPYNEQFF TGTGCCAGCAGTTTCGGCAGGGGTCCCTACAATGAGCAGTTCTTC
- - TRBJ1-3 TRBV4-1 CATQEGGTNTIYF TGCGCCACCCAGGAGGGGGGTACCAACACCATATATTTT
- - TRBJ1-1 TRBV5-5 CASSLAVRTEAFF TGTGCCAGCAGCTTGGCGGTCAGAACCGAAGCTTTCTTT
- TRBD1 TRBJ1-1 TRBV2 CASSETGAWGGTEAFF TGTGCCAGCAGTGAAACAGGGGCGTGGGGGGGCACTGAAGCTTTCTTT
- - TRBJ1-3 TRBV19 CASIPELPGNTIYF TGTGCCAGTATTCCGGAGCTTCCTGGAAACACCATATATTTT
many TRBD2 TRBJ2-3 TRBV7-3 CASSTGLAASDTQYF TGTGCCAGCAGCACCGGACTAGCGGCTTCAGATACGCAGTATTTT
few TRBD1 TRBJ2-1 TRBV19 CASEFSGTGFYNEQFF TGTGCCAGTGAATTCTCCGGGACAGGCTTCTACAATGAGCAGTTCTTC
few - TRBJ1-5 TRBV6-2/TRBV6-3 CASSYGGPQPQHF TGTGCCAGCAGTTATGGAGGGCCTCAGCCCCAGCATTTT
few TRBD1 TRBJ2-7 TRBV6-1 CASTTNWDRATYEQYF TGTGCCAGCACCACTAATTGGGACAGGGCGACCTACGAGCAGTACTTC
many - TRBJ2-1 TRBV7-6 CASSLGAIDEQFF TGTGCCAGCAGCTTAGGGGCGATCGATGAGCAGTTCTTC
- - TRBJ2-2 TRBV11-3 CASSRGITGELFF TGTGCCAGCTCACGGGGGATCACCGGGGAGCTGTTTTTT
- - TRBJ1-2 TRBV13 CASSLGGTENYGYTF TGTGCCAGCAGCTTAGGCGGGACGGAAAACTATGGCTACACCTTC
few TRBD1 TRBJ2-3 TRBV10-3 CAGGTGPNTDTQYF TGTGCCGGTGGGACAGGACCAAACACAGATACGCAGTATTTT
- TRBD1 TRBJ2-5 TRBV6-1 CASSPTGGWGETQYF TGTGCCAGCAGTCCAACAGGGGGCTGGGGAGAGACCCAGTACTTC
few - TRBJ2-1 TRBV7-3 CASSPRAGPSYNEQFF TGTGCCAGCAGCCCGCGAGCGGGTCCCTCCTACAATGAGCAGTTCTTC